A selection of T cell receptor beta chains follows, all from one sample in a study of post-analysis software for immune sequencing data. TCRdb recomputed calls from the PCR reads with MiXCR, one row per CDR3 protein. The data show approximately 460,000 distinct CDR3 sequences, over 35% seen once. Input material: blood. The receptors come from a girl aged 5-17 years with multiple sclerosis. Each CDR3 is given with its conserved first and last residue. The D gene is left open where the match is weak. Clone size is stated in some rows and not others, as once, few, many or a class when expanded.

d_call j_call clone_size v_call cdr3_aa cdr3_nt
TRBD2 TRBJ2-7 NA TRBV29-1 CSVGGIQPYEQYF TGCAGCGTGGGGGGGATCCAACCTTACGAGCAGTACTTC
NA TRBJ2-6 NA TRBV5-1 CASSLESGASGANVLTF TGCGCCAGCAGCTTGGAGTCCGGGGCGTCTGGGGCCAACGTCCTGACTTTC
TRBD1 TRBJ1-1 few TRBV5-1 CASSSTPSRGRDPEAFF TGCGCCAGCAGCTCAACTCCTTCTAGGGGGCGAGACCCTGAAGCTTTCTTT
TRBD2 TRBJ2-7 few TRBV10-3 CAISESRAGLAGWQGNEQYF TGTGCCATCAGTGAGTCGCGCGCGGGACTAGCGGGATGGCAAGGGAACGAGCAGTACTTC
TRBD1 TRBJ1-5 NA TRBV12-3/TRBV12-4 CASSWTGEGQPQHF TGTGCCAGCAGTTGGACAGGGGAAGGCCAGCCCCAGCATTTT
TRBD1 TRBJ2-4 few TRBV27 CASSRTGARNIQYF TGTGCCAGCTCCCGGACAGGGGCGAGGAACATTCAGTACTTC
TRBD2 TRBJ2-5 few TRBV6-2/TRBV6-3 CASSYPGLVGETQYF TGTGCCAGCAGTTACCCGGGACTAGTGGGAGAGACCCAGTACTTC
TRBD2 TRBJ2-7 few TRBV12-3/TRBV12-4 CGSSLSGRAPYEQYF TGTGGCAGCAGTCTTAGCGGGAGGGCCCCTTACGAGCAGTACTTC
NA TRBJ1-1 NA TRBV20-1 CSAGHEGGGNTEAFF TGCAGTGCAGGCCATGAGGGTGGAGGTAACACTGAAGCTTTCTTT
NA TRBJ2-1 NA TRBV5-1 CASSLDVAGNPYNEQFF TGCGCCAGCAGCTTGGATGTGGCGGGCAATCCCTACAATGAGCAGTTCTTC
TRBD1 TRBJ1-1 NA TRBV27 CASSNDRGTEAFF TGTGCCAGCAGTAACGACAGGGGGACTGAAGCTTTCTTT
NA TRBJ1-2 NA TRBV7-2 CASSLGPRGYTF TGTGCCAGCAGCTTAGGGCCTCGTGGCTACACCTTC
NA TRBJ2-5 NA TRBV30 CAWSVTGGPVKETQYF TGTGCCTGGAGTGTAACCGGGGGCCCAGTTAAAGAGACCCAGTACTTC
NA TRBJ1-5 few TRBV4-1 CASSQDPGNQPQHF TGCGCCAGCAGCCAAGATCCCGGCAATCAGCCCCAGCATTTT
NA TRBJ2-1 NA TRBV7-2 CASSLVLNEQFF TGTGCCAGCAGCTTAGTATTGAATGAGCAGTTCTTC
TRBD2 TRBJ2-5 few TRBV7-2 CASSPQGLAGGRETQYF TGTGCCAGCAGCCCTCAGGGACTAGCGGGAGGGCGAGAGACCCAGTACTTC
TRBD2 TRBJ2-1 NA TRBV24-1 CATSDPLTSGRVNEQFF TGTGCCACCAGTGACCCCCTAACTAGCGGGAGGGTCAATGAGCAGTTCTTC